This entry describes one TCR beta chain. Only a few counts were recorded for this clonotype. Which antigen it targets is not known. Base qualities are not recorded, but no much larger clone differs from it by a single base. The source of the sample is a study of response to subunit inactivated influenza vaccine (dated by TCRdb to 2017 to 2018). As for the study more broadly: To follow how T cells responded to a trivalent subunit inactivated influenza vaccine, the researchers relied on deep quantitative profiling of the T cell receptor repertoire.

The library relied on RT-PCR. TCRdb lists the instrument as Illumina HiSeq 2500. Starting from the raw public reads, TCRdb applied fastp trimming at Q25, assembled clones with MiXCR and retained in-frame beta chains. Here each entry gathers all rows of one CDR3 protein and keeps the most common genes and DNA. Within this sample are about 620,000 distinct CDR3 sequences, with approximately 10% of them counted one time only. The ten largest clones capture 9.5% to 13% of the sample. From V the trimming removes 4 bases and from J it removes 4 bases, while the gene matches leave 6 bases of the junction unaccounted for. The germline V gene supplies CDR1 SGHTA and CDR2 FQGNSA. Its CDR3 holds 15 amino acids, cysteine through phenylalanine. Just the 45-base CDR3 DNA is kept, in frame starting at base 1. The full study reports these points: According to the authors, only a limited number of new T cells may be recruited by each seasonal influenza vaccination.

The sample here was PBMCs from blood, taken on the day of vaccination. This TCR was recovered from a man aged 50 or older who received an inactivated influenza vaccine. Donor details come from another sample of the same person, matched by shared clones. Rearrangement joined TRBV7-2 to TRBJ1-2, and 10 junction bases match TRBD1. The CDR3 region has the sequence CASSYSTGGLYGYTF. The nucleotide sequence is TGTGCCAGCAGCTATTCGACAGGGGGCCTCTATGGCTACACCTTC.